This T cell receptor beta chain emerged from a study of cytomegalovirus exposure and HLA in healthy donors (dated by TCRdb to the late 2010s). For context, the study as a whole: An earlier analysis of several hundred of the donors reported 276 Gb of sequence data and 117 million unique TCR beta sequences from 150 million to 200 million T cells. Genome-wide SNP genotypes for about three fifths of the roughly 670 donors were used in a later genetic analysis, which treated that subset as a discovery cohort. Among about 370 genotyped donors of the cohort, an average of approximately 220,000 unique TCR beta nucleotide sequences was sequenced per donor, of which about 18% were non-productive. Donor age, sex, ethnicity and CMV serostatus were compiled alongside the repertoire data. Of the approximately 400 genotyped donors, about 80% fell in the genetic ancestry cluster associated with self-reported Caucasian donors. Typing coverage varied by locus: about 629-640 donors for A, B, C, DRB1 and DQB1; approximately 520 for DQA1; about 590 for DPA1; about 450 for DPB1. To study patterns of TCR occurrence, a later analysis re-analyzed previously published TCR beta repertoires from 666 donors and added high-resolution HLA genotyping. An earlier analysis of around 580 of the donors used high-throughput TCR beta sequencing to judge whether each TCR beta V gene segment behaved as functional or pseudogenic. The study used immunosequencing to profile the T cell repertoires of 666 subjects and linked those repertoires to cytomegalovirus serostatus. Five DR-DQ haplotypes were treated as single units for association and clustering because of strong linkage in the cohort. In the later analysis, no new phenotypic data were used to find candidate immune exposures; instead, reliance was placed on TCR beta sequences and their occurrence across donors. HLA typing covered class I and class II loci at four-digit resolution. To predict cytomegalovirus infection status, the study combined high-throughput TCR immunosequencing, statistical association of individual TCRs with disease status, and machine learning. An early release that covered fewer than 750 HLA-typed donors contained approximately 300 gigabases of sequencing data and 85 million to 100 million unique TCR sequences. The aim of the study was to test whether cataloging public T cell receptors could identify signatures of past pathogen exposure. Along with the roughly 670-subject first cohort, a separate validation cohort of approximately 110 different subjects was used. All discovery cohort repertoires had been generated on a single sequencing platform.

There are 15 amino acids in the CDR3, from cysteine to phenylalanine inclusive. This entry keeps only the CDR3 DNA: 45 bases, framed from base 1. Trimmed from V: 6 bases; trimmed from J: 5 bases; junction bases lacking a gene match: 8. From the germline V gene (reference sequence), CDR1 is LNHDA and CDR2 is SQIVND. General conclusions and limits of the study: The sequencing pipeline was judged likely to have produced a cluster of highly shared sequence variants as a technical artifact. In a later analysis, most CMV-associated TCR beta chains were found to appear HLA-restricted, with HLA associations seemingly driven largely by CMV exposure. A further reported finding was that TCR beta sequences accurately predicted the HLA-A and HLA-B alleles for most subjects in the first cohort. A later genetic analysis reported fewer N-insertions in productive TCRs among donors in an Asian-associated ancestry cluster than the roughly 720-donor mean. The 87-base-pair reads could not distinguish some IMGT-functional V segments, including TRBV6-2 and TRBV6-3, so those segments were excluded. Several of the top co-occurrence clusters appeared to be linked to parvovirus B19, influenza, CMV and Epstein-Barr virus, according to a later analysis. In an earlier analysis of approximately 600 of the donors, most TCR beta V segments were observed in productive rearrangements about 90% or about 30% of the time, broadly matching IMGT annotations. CMV serostatus was the only immune exposure information available for the cohort. In both the original and validation cohorts, the classifier was reported to diagnose cytomegalovirus status with high specificity and sensitivity. Roughly uniform sequencing depth across donors was assumed in presence/absence analyses, although this assumption may not hold. HLA typing was unavailable for some donors at each locus, so association tests used only the typed subset. A later analysis found that TCR association rates varied across HLA loci, with DRB1 alleles showing the most associated TCRs and HLA-C alleles the fewest. Assigning TCR associations to individual alleles was difficult when HLA alleles, especially DR and DQ, strongly co-occurred. A few of the identified cytomegalovirus-associated TCR beta chains were confirmed in vitro to be specific for cytomegalovirus antigens. A total of some 180 TCR beta chains were listed by the study as associated with cytomegalovirus. The authors suggested that the approach could potentially be generalized to other disease states and immunological phenotypes. At a false discovery rate of 0.05, a later analysis linked around 17,000 TCR beta sequences to specific HLA alleles. Compared with equally common non-associated chains, HLA-associated TCR beta chains in a later analysis were more clonally expanded and had lower generation probabilities. Across donors, most TCR sequences were observed very rarely, whereas some public TCRs were present in many individuals. Only TCR beta chains were sequenced in this cohort, and the absence of alpha or paired-chain data limited detectable features. Linkage disequilibrium might explain the correlated functional status among segregating V segments, but an unknown experimental factor could not be ruled out. A later genetic analysis associated a missense DCLRE1C variant with V-gene and J-gene trimming of TCR beta chains, and an independent cohort replicated the association. Because counts were too low, roughly 17 rarely observed V segments, including chromosome 9 orphons, were left out of the earlier analysis of approximately 500 of the donors.

In total, 666 healthy bone marrow donors made up the cohort. At the time of sampling, every cohort member was nominally healthy, though immune exposures that went unrecorded were likely present. The donor tested CMV seronegative, placing the donor among the 350 to 400 seronegative members of the cohort. Each donor provided a peripheral blood sample, and peripheral blood mononuclear cells were used for TCR beta sequencing. The Qiagen DNeasy Blood Extraction Kit was used to extract genomic DNA from the blood cell samples. As for this clone: Its antigen is currently not known. No much larger clone exists at a distance of one base, and base qualities are not known.

Library preparation employed the immunoSEQ multiplex PCR assay. A mixture of 60 forward primers for TCR Vbeta segments and 13 reverse primers for TCR Jbeta segments was used in the multiplex PCR. A multiplex PCR assay on genomic DNA amplified the CDR3 region of rearranged TCR beta genes. Amplified TCR beta libraries were sequenced as 87-base-pair reads on the Illumina HiSeq System. On the study's bioinformatics: Across the 666 repertoires, a later analysis counted tens of millions of unique TCR beta chains, roughly 11 million of which were shared by at least two donors. Raw reads were error-corrected and collapsed into unique sequences with a nearest-neighbor algorithm that merged closely related sequences to remove PCR and sequencing errors. To assign V, D and J gene segments, CDR3 sequences were aligned to IMGT reference sequences. For a sequence to be retained, a match of at least six nucleotides to both a V gene segment and a J gene segment was required. A rearrangement counted as productive if the CDR3 had no stop codons and remained in frame with V and J, and every other rearrangement counted as non-productive. CDR3 was defined according to IMGT convention as the region running from the second conserved V-encoded cysteine to the conserved J-encoded phenylalanine. The earlier analysis of approximately 590 of the donors excluded any sequence lacking an unambiguous match to a single V gene segment. An earlier analysis of approximately 590 of the donors called V segments functional above 56.7% productive rearrangements and segregating when the between-donor standard deviation exceeded 5%. To diagnose cytomegalovirus status from the catalog of TCR beta chain sequences, a statistical classification framework was built. In a later analysis, TCR nucleotide sequences were compared against IMGT/GENE-DB human TR gene sequences so that V and J genes could be assigned. The TCRdist pipeline was used in a later analysis to assign CDR3 sequences and most-parsimonious VDJ recombination scenarios. In a later analysis, every TCR beta chain was defined by the combination of its CDR3 amino acid sequence and its V-gene family, and reads without a unique V-gene family were dropped. To address suspected cross-contamination and a sequencing artifact, a later analysis removed roughly 640 highly shared, low-generation-probability nucleotide sequences. For each public chain, a later analysis derived a clonal expansion index from normalized ranks of inferred template counts within each repertoire. Generation probabilities in a later analysis came from a VDJ recombination model fitted to out-of-frame rearrangements, and those results were checked against IGoR. Hypergeometric tests were used in a later analysis to score TCR-TCR, TCR-HLA and TCR-CMV co-occurrence, with a repertoire-size bias correction applied to the TCR pairs. A later analysis estimated false discovery rates by permuting HLA or CMV assignments 20 times. In a later analysis, co-occurring TCRs were grouped with DBSCAN, and TCRdist sequence similarity was added when clustering was performed within HLA-allele-positive subsets. Repertoires with fewer than 30,000 or more than 120,000 public chains were left out of co-occurrence clustering, as were four to six repertoires with anomalous nucleotide sharing. The table comes from immuneACCESS by way of TCRdb, which keeps in-frame sequences with V and J called. Part of the clones is missing from these tables; in studies checked, under half for an unresolved V gene and the rest for unknown reasons. Clonal size and the V and J genes are those of that table, whereas D and trimming came from the DNA. Present in this sample are approximately 150,000 clones, over 65% of which were seen just once. The ten most abundant clones make up roughly 2.9% of the sample.

Sequenced: PBMCs. The V and J genes are TRBV19 and TRBJ1-5; TRBD1 fits 9 bases in the junction. The sequence derives from a female donor in good health and CMV-seronegative. The DNA sequence is as follows: TGTGCCAGTAGCGTCCGGGACAGGGAGTATCAGCCCCAGCATTTT. This sequence encodes CASSVRDREYQPQHF.